This T cell receptor beta chain is drawn from a study of blood T cell repertoires in COVID-19. Whole-study context: The cDNA or gDNA used as material had been derived from T cells, B-cell-depleted T cells, or PBMCs.

Sequenced by immunoSEQ multiplex PCR; TCRdb stores in-frame clones only, minus some. The data hold a few hundred thousand clones, with under 90% observed a single time. Germline values: CDR1 SNHLY, CDR2 FYNNEI. The junction had 6 bases not matched to a gene; V was cut back by 5 bases and J by 4 bases. The CDR3 is made up of 15 amino acids. In this sample, this clone turned up many times. Material for sequencing was peripheral blood. The V call is TRBV2, the J call TRBJ1-5, with 9 bases matching TRBD1. This receptor was obtained from a woman aged 25 to 39 with COVID-19, enrolled during active disease. CDR3 nucleotide sequence: TGTGCCAGCAGTACAGGGGGCGCGAGTAATCAGCCCCAGCATTTT. Its translation is CASSTGGASNQPQHF.